The 10 T cell receptor beta chains in this list originate from one sample, sequenced in a study of T cell changes during pregnancy in multiple sclerosis. The repertoire was sequenced with immunoSEQ multiplex PCR; TCRdb's copy has only in-frame clones and lacks some. The sample lists tens of thousands of clones, about nine tenths occurring once. Sequencing used CD4+ T cells from peripheral blood mononuclear cells, obtained in the first trimester of pregnancy. The receptors originated from a female donor with multiple sclerosis, enrolled in a pregnancy study.

V gene TRBV7-2 combines with J gene TRBJ2-4; 12 bases agree with TRBD2. V was pared by 8 bases and J by 4 bases, with 12 bases of the junction left unmatched. CDR1 is SGHTA, CDR2 FQGNSA, per germline. The length of the CDR3 is 17 residues. The CDR3 DNA is TGTGCCAGCCAGCCCCGGGGAGGACTAGCGGGGAAAAACATTCAGTACTTC. Its translation: CASQPRGGLAGKNIQYF.

CDR3 in amino acids: CASSPRDRVSYEQYF. CDR3 nucleotides: TGTGCCAGCAGCCCGCGGGACAGGGTGTCCTACGAGCAGTACTTC. This chain links TRBV9 with TRBJ2-7; the match to TRBD1 covers 9 bases. The germline gives CDR1 SGDLS, CDR2 YYNGEE. This CDR3 region has 15 residues. Germline trimming cut 4 bases from V and 1 base from J; bases unmatched to any gene: 6.

This clone appeared a single time. The rearrangement uses TRBV11-3 and TRBJ2-5; 14 nucleotides line up with TRBD2. Germline V gene data show CDR1 as SGHNT and CDR2 as YENEEA. The CDR3 runs 18 residues. V lost 4 bases and J lost 5; bases outside the gene matches: 12. The CDR3 spells CASSYRTSGGPVRETQYF. CDR3 bases: TGTGCCAGCAGCTATAGGACTAGCGGGGGGCCTGTCCGTGAGACCCAGTACTTC.

The DNA for the CDR3 is TGTGCCAGCAGTGGTTCGGGACAGGGGGCTTACGAGCAGTACTTC. It translates to CASSGSGQGAYEQYF. The rearrangement joins TRBV6-1 to TRBJ2-7; 12 nucleotides line up with TRBD1. Looked up from germline, CDR1 is MNHNS and CDR2 is SASEGT. With V trimmed by 4 bases and J by 4 bases, 5 bases remained unmatched. The CDR3 is 15 residues long.

The V and J genes are TRBV19 and TRBJ2-2, with D tentatively TRBD1 (6 bases). Germline loops: CDR1 LNHDA, CDR2 SQIVND (reference sequence). The CDR3 loop spans 15 amino acids. Trimming cost V 3 bases and J 7 bases, with 15 bases left between them. DNA for the CDR3: TGTGCCAGTAGTATTTCTGGGGGCGCCGGCGGGGAGCTGTTTTTT. Encoded protein: CASSISGGAGGELFF.

The chain employs TRBV10-2 and TRBJ2-5; D perhaps matches TRBD2 (6 bases). The germline V and J ends were trimmed by 9 bases and 7 bases, with 18 bases remaining between them. The CDR3 totals 13 residues. Per germline, CDR1 WSHSY and CDR2 SAAADI. CDR3 nucleotide sequence: TGCGCCAGTCGCGGGGCTCCGGTGGGGACCCAGTACTTC. This translates into CASRGAPVGTQYF.

The chain has TRBV10-3 and TRBJ1-4; TRBD1 agrees at 8 bases. With V trimmed by 4 bases and J by 8 bases, 15 bases remained unmatched. This CDR3 has 17 residues. The germline gives CDR1 ENHRY, CDR2 SYGVKD. CDR3 bases: TGTGCCATCAGTGCTCTCCACCAGGGGGCCGCTGGGGAAAAACTGTTTTTT. Protein product: CAISALHQGAAGEKLFF.

The chain carries TRBV4-3 and TRBJ2-7; 7 nucleotides line up with TRBD1. The CDR3 covers 16 residues. V lost 2 bases, J lost 4 bases, and 11 bases stayed unmatched. Germline V CDR1 and CDR2: LGHNA, YSLEER. In nucleotides, the CDR3 is TGCGCCAGCAGCCAATCTCTAAACAGGGGCCCTTACGAGCAGTACTTC. Residues: CASSQSLNRGPYEQYF.

This rearrangement joins TRBV10-3 to TRBJ1-4; D call uncertain. Per the germline V gene, CDR1 is ENHRY and CDR2 is SYGVKD. This CDR3 contains 12 residues. Deletions cut 9 bases from V and 8 bases from J, with 13 bases between. In DNA form, the CDR3 reads TGTGCCATGTCCGAGGGAGGAGAAAAACTGTTTTTT. Protein: CAMSEGGEKLFF.

This chain uses TRBV7-9 with TRBJ2-3, with 7 bases that match TRBD1. Per germline, CDR1 SEHNR and CDR2 FQNEAQ (reference sequence). This CDR3 has 14 amino acids. The junction had 0 bases not matched to a gene; V was cut back by 1 base and J by 2 bases. The DNA of the CDR3 is TGTGCCAGCAGCTTAGAGGGGGCCACAGATACGCAGTATTTT. Translated: CASSLEGATDTQYF.